The next 26 T cell receptor beta chains were all read from a single sample in a study of T cells in localized non-small cell lung cancer. Data came from immunoSEQ multiplex PCR; TCRdb stores just in-frame clones and leaves some out. In the table there are 35,000 to 40,000 clones, roughly 92% of which are singletons. The source was peripheral blood, collected before any cancer treatment. The receptors were gathered from a female donor at least 60 years old with stage I lung adenocarcinoma.

This rearrangement joins TRBV7-6 to TRBJ1-2; 7 bases line up with TRBD1. With 0 bases clipped from V and 6 bases from J, the junction kept 4 bases outside the gene matches. The CDR3 is 14 amino acids. CDR1 is SGHVS and CDR2 is FNYEAQ in the germline V gene. The CDR3 region is CASSLATGSDGYTF. CDR3 in DNA: TGTGCCAGCAGCTTAGCGACAGGGTCTGATGGCTACACCTTC. The entire variable domain, with the rest obtained from reference TRBV7-6 and TRBJ1-2, is as follows: GAGVSQSPRYKVTKRGQDVALRCDPISGHVSLYWYRQALGQGPEFLTYFNYEAQQDKSGLPNDRFSAERPEGSISTLTIQRTEQRDSAMYRCASSLATGSDGYTFGSGTRLTVV.

This chain links TRBV6-4 with TRBJ1-2, with D uncertain. The CDR3 totals 14 residues. Germline CDR1 and CDR2: MRHNA and SNTAGT. V was clipped by 4 bases and J by 7 bases, with 16 bases between them. The CDR3 region has the DNA TGTGCCAGCAGTGTAATCCTGAAGGGTGGTGGCTACACCTTC. Encoded protein: CASSVILKGGGYTF.

The J gene is TRBJ1-4, the V gene TRBV2; the D is unclear. Germline V gene lookup returns CDR1 SNHLY and CDR2 FYNNEI. V lost 6 bases and J 8 bases, leaving 10 bases between the germline ends. The CDR3 sequence is 12 residues long. The CDR3 nucleotides are TGTGCCAGCAGGAAGGAGTCAGAAAAACTGTTTTTT. Translating it yields CASRKESEKLFF.

About this clone itself: Different DNA sequences within this sample yield the same CDR3. The V gene is TRBV15, the J gene TRBJ1-1; perhaps TRBD1 as D (5 bases). The CDR3 totals 15 residues. The germline V and J ends were trimmed by 0 bases and 5 bases, with 13 bases remaining between them. The V gene's germline CDR1 is LNHNV and CDR2 YYDKDF (reference sequence). Here the CDR3 DNA reads TGTGCCACCAGCAGAGATTTCGGGGGAGGGACTGAAGCTTTCTTT. Translation gives CATSRDFGGGTEAFF.

J is TRBJ1-4 and V is TRBV9; D remains ambiguous. Trimming cost V 4 bases and J 1 base, with 11 bases left between them. The CDR3 is 15 amino acids. CDR1 is SGDLS and CDR2 is YYNGEE in the germline V gene. The CDR3: CASSPEWGTNEKLFF. The CDR3 nucleotides read TGTGCCAGCAGCCCCGAGTGGGGAACTAATGAAAAACTGTTTTTT.

The chain combines TRBV4-2 with TRBJ1-6, with 10 bases aligning to TRBD1. Germline V gene data show CDR1 as LGHNA and CDR2 as YNFKEQ. J lost 10 bases, V lost 3 bases, and 3 bases had no gene match. The CDR3 has 14 amino acids. The CDR3 region is CASSHTTGGSPLHF. The CDR3 nucleotides read TGTGCCAGCAGCCATACGACAGGGGGCTCACCCCTCCACTTT.

A word on this clone: A junction end diverges from the germline sequence, so it may reflect a read error. V and J are TRBV7-7 and TRBJ1-1; TRBD1 aligns across 7 bases. Germline CDR1 and CDR2: SSHAT and FNYEAQ (reference sequence). CDR3 length: 15 residues. The CDR3 region has the DNA TGTGCTAGCAGCCCAGCGACAGGGACGAACACTGAAGCTTTCTTT. Protein product: CASSPATGTNTEAFF.

This clone was recorded a few times. The gene calls are TRBV5-6 and TRBJ1-3; weak D call: TRBD1 (6 bases). Germline lookup yields CDR1 SGHDT and CDR2 YYEEEE. This CDR3 spans 15 amino acids. Trimming cost V 5 bases and J 4 bases, with 16 bases left between them. This CDR3 is CASSRDYREGNTIYF. The DNA for the CDR3 is TGTGCCAGCAGTAGAGATTACAGGGAGGGAAACACCATATATTTT.

The gene calls are TRBV7-2 and TRBJ1-2, with D possibly TRBD1 on 5 matching bases. V shed 2 bases and J shed 6 bases, with 13 bases lying between them. This CDR3 has 14 residues. The germline CDR1 and CDR2 sequences are SGHTA and FQGNSA. Here the CDR3 reads CASSLRGTFHGYTF. The CDR3 region has the DNA TGTGCCAGCAGCTTAAGGGGAACTTTTCATGGCTACACCTTC.

The J gene is TRBJ2-5, the V gene TRBV5-6, with TRBD1 matching 8 bases. V shed 2 bases and J 1 base; nucleotides not matched to a gene: 4. The CDR3 covers 15 residues. In germline, CDR1 is SGHDT, CDR2 YYEEEE. The CDR3, as DNA: TGTGCCAGCAGCTTAGCAGGACAGGGCCAAGAGACCCAGTACTTC. Translated: CASSLAGQGQETQYF.

This chain links TRBV5-1 with TRBJ1-1; 8 positions match TRBD1. Germline lookup yields CDR1 SGHRS and CDR2 YFSETQ. This CDR3 is 14 amino acids long. V gave up 1 base and J gave up 7 bases; unmatched junction bases: 6. The CDR3 sequence is CASSLRQGHIEAFF. The CDR3 DNA is TGCGCCAGCAGCTTGAGACAGGGGCATATTGAAGCTTTCTTT.

The chain employs TRBV5-1 and TRBJ1-4; D not resolved. CDR3 length equals 16 residues. The germline V gene has CDR1 SGHRS and CDR2 YFSETQ. The V end was cut by 4 bases, the J end by 4 bases, with 17 bases between. This chain's CDR3 is CASSQQNSGLNEKLFF. The CDR3 DNA is TGCGCCAGCAGCCAACAAAACTCCGGGCTTAATGAAAAACTGTTTTTT. Using reference TRBV5-1 and TRBJ1-4 for the parts outside the CDR3, the full variable domain is KAGVTQTPRYLIKTRGQQVTLSCSPISGHRSVSWYQQTPGQGLQFLFEYFSETQRNKGNFPGRFSGRQFSNSRSEMNVSTLELGDSALYLCASSQQNSGLNEKLFFGSGTQLSVL.

The sample holds one count of this clone. This rearrangement joins TRBV27 to TRBJ2-1; D possibly uses TRBD1 or TRBD2 (6 bases each). The CDR3 totals 15 residues. Trimming took off 8 bases at V and 6 bases at J, with 20 bases between the two ends. Germline V gives CDR1 MNHEY, CDR2 SMNVEV (reference sequence). CDR3 in amino acids: CASGPLGAGGNEQFF. CDR3 DNA: TGTGCCAGCGGCCCCCTGGGGGCCGGGGGCAATGAGCAGTTCTTC.

Comment on this clone: Its ends do not fully match the called genes, so a read error is possible. This rearrangement joins TRBV7-7 to TRBJ2-5; either TRBD1 or TRBD2 may fit D (6 bases each). The CDR3 length is 15 residues. Germline values: CDR1 SSHAT, CDR2 FNYEAQ (reference sequence). DNA for the CDR3: TGTGCTAGCAGCTTAGTGGGGGGCAAGGGAGAGACCCAGTACTTC. As protein: CASSLVGGKGETQYF.

This CDR3 reads CASLRERLDTEAFF. In DNA form, the CDR3 reads TGTGCCAGCCTGCGGGAAAGGCTCGACACTGAAGCTTTCTTT. V is TRBV7-8 and J is TRBJ1-1; no clear D gene. Trimming took off 8 bases at V and 3 bases at J, with 16 bases between the two ends. The CDR3 is 14 amino acids. Germline CDR1 is SGHVS and CDR2 is FQNEAQ.

The chain recombines TRBV21-1 with TRBJ2-7; the table calls TRBD2, which could not be checked here. TRBV21-1 is an annotated pseudogene. The CDR3 is 17 residues long. The CDR3 DNA reads as TGTGCCAGCAGCAAAGGGGCGAGGGGAGGAGGCCCCTACGAGCAGTACGTC. Its protein is CASSKGARGGGPYEQYV.

The chain joins TRBV5-8 to TRBJ2-7, with D possibly matching TRBD2 (5 bases). The length of the CDR3 is 15 residues. V lost 1 base, J lost 0 bases, and 11 bases lay in between. Germline CDR1 is SGHTS and CDR2 is YDEGEE. The CDR3 sequence is CASSLWVGSSYEQYF. CDR3 in DNA: TGTGCCAGCAGCTTGTGGGTAGGGAGCTCCTACGAGCAGTACTTC. The full variable domain, rest sourced from reference TRBV5-8 and TRBJ2-7, is EAGVTQSPTHLIKTRGQQATLRCSPISGHTSVYWYQQALGLGLQFLLWYDEGEERNRGNFPPRFSGRQFPNYSSELNVNALELEDSALYLCASSLWVGSSYEQYFGPGTRLTVT.

This chain links TRBV27 with TRBJ1-1; D may be TRBD1 (6 bases). The CDR3 spans 19 residues. Looked up from germline, CDR1 is MNHEY and CDR2 is SMNVEV (reference sequence). V was clipped by 7 bases and J by 5 bases, with 32 bases between them. The CDR3 DNA reads as TGTGCCAGCACCATGGGGGGGGCATTTCGAAAATCGGATTCGACTGAAGCTTTCTTT. Translating gives CASTMGGAFRKSDSTEAFF.

The V and J genes are TRBV7-6 and TRBJ1-1; a possible D gene is TRBD1 (6 bases). Trimming stripped 0 bases from V and 11 bases from J, with 16 bases between. This CDR3 is 14 amino acids long. The germline gives CDR1 SGHVS, CDR2 FNYEAQ. CDR3 nucleotide sequence: TGTGCCAGCAGCTTAGCAACAGGGTCGGTGGAGGCTTTCTTT. It codes for CASSLATGSVEAFF.

The V call is TRBV6-5, the J call TRBJ2-7; 8 positions match TRBD1. This CDR3 contains 13 residues. J gave up 3 bases and V 6 bases, and 4 bases lay outside the gene matches. Germline V gene sequence: CDR1 MNHEY, CDR2 SVGAGI. This CDR3 reads CASRGTGNYEQYV. For the CDR3, the DNA is TGTGCCAGCAGAGGGACAGGTAACTACGAGCAGTACGTC.

The chain has TRBV6-1 and TRBJ1-1; TRBD1 is a possible D gene (6 bases). Looked up from germline, CDR1 is MNHNS and CDR2 is SASEGT. This CDR3 comprises 12 residues. Between the trimmed V and J ends, which lost 5 bases and 4 bases, there was a span of 8 bases. The chain's CDR3 is CASSRQATEAFF. DNA of the CDR3: TGTGCCAGCAGTAGACAGGCCACTGAAGCTTTCTTT.

The chain is built from TRBV29-1 and TRBJ1-2; TRBD1 matches 11 bases. CDR1 and CDR2 (germline): SQVTM, ANQGSEA. This CDR3 is built from 12 residues. V lost 4 bases and J lost 8; bases outside the gene matches: 3. CDR3 region: CSVGDRGGGYTF. CDR3 in DNA: TGCAGCGTTGGGGACAGGGGGGGAGGCTACACCTTC.

The chain employs TRBV19 and TRBJ2-3; 11 bases line up with TRBD2. The length of the CDR3 is 16 residues. The germline V gene encodes CDR1 LNHDA and CDR2 SQIVND (reference sequence). With 1 base clipped from V and 1 base from J, the junction kept 1 base outside the gene matches. The DNA for the CDR3 is TGTGCCAGTAGTATAGTGACTAGCGGGGGCACAGATACGCAGTATTTT. Amino acids: CASSIVTSGGTDTQYF.

J is TRBJ1-1 and V is TRBV19; unclear D gene. Germline V gene data show CDR1 as LNHDA and CDR2 as SQIVND (reference sequence). Trimming left V 3 bases short and J 0 bases short, with 8 bases between. The CDR3 is 14 residues long. CDR3 sequence reads: CASSIYSMNTEAFF. The DNA for the CDR3 is TGTGCCAGTAGTATCTACAGCATGAACACTGAAGCTTTCTTT.

The J gene is TRBJ2-2, the V gene TRBV7-9; 8 bases align to TRBD2. This CDR3 contains 14 residues. The J segment lost 7 bases and the V segment lost 6 bases, leaving 7 bases of the junction unmatched. CDR1 is SEHNR, CDR2 FQNEAQ, per germline (reference sequence). The CDR3 DNA is TGTGCCAGCAGTTCGGGACTAGTTGGCGGGGAGCTGTTTTTT. Its protein product is CASSSGLVGGELFF.

The chain has TRBV27 and TRBJ2-6, with 8 bases matching TRBD1. V was clipped by 10 bases and J by 5 bases; unmatched bases: 13. The CDR3 contains 16 residues. CDR1 is MNHEY, CDR2 SMNVEV, per germline (reference sequence). CDR3 amino acids: CATQGAQSPWANVLTF. Here the CDR3 DNA reads TGTGCCACCCAGGGGGCTCAATCACCGTGGGCCAACGTCCTGACTTTC.